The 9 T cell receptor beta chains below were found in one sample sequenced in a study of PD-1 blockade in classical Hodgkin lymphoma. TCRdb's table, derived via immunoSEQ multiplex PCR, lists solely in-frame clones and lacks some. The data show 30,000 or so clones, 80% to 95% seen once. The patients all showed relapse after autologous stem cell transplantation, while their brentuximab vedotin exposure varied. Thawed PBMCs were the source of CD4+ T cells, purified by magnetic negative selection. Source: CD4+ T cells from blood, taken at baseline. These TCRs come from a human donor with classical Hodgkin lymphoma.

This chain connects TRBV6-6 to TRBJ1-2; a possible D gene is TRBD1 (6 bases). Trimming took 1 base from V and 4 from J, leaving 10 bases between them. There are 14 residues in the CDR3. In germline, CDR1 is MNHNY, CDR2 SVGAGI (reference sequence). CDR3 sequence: CASSYYQGTYGYTF. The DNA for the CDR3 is TGTGCCAGCAGTTACTACCAGGGGACCTATGGCTACACCTTC.

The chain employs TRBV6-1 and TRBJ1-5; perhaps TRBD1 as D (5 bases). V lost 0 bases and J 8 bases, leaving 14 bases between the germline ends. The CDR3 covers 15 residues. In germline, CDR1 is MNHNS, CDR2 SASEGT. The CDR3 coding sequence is TGTGCCAGCAGTGAAGCCGGGGGAAGAAGGGAGCCCCAGCATTTT. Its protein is CASSEAGGRREPQHF.

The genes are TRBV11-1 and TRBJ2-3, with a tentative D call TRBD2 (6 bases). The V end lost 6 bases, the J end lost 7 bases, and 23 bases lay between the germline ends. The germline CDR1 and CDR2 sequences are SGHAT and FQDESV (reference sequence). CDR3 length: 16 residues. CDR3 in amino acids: CASSSRGRAPGYTQYF. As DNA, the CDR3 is TGTGCCAGCAGTTCGCGGGGTAGGGCCCCAGGCTATACGCAGTATTTT.

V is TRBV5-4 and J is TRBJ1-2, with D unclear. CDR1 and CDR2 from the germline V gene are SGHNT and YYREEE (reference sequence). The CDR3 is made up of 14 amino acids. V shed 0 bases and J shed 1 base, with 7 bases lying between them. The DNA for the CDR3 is TGTGCCAGCAGCTTGGTAGGGTTTAACTATGGCTACACCTTC. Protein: CASSLVGFNYGYTF.

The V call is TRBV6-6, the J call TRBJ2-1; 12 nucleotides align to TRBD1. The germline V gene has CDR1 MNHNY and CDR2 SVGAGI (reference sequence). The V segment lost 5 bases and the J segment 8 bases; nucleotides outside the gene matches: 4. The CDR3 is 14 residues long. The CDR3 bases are TGTGCCAGCAGTAAGGGACAGGGGGCCTATGAGCAGTTCTTC. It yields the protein CASSKGQGAYEQFF.

CDR3 sequence (DNA): TGTGCCAGCAGTTTATCTCTAGCGGATACGCAGTATTTT. This codes for CASSLSLADTQYF. V usage is TRBV28 and J usage is TRBJ2-3, with D possibly matching TRBD2 (6 bases). The germline V gene has CDR1 MDHEN and CDR2 SYDVKM. The length of the CDR3 is 13 residues. Trimming took 1 base from V and 6 from J, leaving 8 bases between them.

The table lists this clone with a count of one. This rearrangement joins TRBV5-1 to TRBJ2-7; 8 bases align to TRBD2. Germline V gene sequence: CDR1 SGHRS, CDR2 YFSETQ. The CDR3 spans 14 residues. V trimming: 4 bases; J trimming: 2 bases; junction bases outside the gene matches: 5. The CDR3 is CASSEPGLAYEQYF. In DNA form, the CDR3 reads TGCGCCAGCAGCGAACCGGGACTAGCCTACGAGCAGTACTTC.

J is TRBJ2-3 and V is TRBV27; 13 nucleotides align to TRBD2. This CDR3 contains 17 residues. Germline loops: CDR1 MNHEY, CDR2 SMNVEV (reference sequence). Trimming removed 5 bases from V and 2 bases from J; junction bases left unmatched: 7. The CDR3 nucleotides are TGTGCCAGCAGTCTGCCGGGACTAGCGGGAAACACAGATACGCAGTATTTT. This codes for CASSLPGLAGNTDTQYF.

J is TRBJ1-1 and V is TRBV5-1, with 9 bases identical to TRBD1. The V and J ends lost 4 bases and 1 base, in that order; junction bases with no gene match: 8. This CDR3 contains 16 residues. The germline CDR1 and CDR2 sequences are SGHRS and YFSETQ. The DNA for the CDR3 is TGCGCCAGCAGCCTGGACAGGGGCCTAACGAACACTGAAGCTTTCTTT. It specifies CASSLDRGLTNTEAFF.